This TCR beta chain was sequenced during a study of tumor T cells in aggressive B-cell lymphoma. The assay was immunoSEQ multiplex PCR, and TCRdb's table has in-frame clones only and misses some. The table shows about 1,800 clones, with more than 85% occurring only once. This clone was seen once. Trimming took 4 bases from V and 3 from J, leaving 13 bases between them. The germline gives CDR1 SGHRS, CDR2 YFSETQ. The CDR3 extends over 14 amino acids. Sequences were obtained from tumor tissue. This TCR came from an adult with diffuse large B cell lymphoma. This chain joins TRBV5-1 and TRBJ1-1, with D possibly TRBD1 on 5 matching bases. CDR3 protein: CASSAFAGDTEAFF. Here the CDR3 DNA reads TGCGCCAGCAGCGCCTTCGCGGGGGACACTGAAGCTTTCTTT.